The clone carrying this TCR beta chain was detected a few times. The antigen remains unidentified. Germline CDR1 reads MDHEN; CDR2 reads SYDVKM. Trimming removed 6 bases at V and 7 bases at J, with 19 bases between. This CDR3 has 15 residues. The data stem from a study of radiotherapy plus CTLA-4 blockade in lung cancer. Study-wide points: Together with interferon-beta, which increased in serum after radiation, early dynamic changes in blood T cell clones were reportedly the best predictors of response.

Profiling relied on immunoSEQ multiplex PCR, and the TCRdb table lists in-frame clones only, not all of them. The data show roughly 30,000 clones, about 75% seen once. Sequencing used peripheral blood, obtained from a patient treated with radiotherapy plus ipilimumab. V usage is TRBV28 and J usage is TRBJ2-1; possible D gene TRBD1, 7 bases. This sequence was found in a human donor with non-small cell lung cancer that progressed on radiotherapy plus ipilimumab. CDR3 residues: CASSTDRRGMNEQFF. Written as DNA, the CDR3 is TGTGCCAGCAGCACGGACAGGAGGGGGATGAATGAGCAGTTCTTC.